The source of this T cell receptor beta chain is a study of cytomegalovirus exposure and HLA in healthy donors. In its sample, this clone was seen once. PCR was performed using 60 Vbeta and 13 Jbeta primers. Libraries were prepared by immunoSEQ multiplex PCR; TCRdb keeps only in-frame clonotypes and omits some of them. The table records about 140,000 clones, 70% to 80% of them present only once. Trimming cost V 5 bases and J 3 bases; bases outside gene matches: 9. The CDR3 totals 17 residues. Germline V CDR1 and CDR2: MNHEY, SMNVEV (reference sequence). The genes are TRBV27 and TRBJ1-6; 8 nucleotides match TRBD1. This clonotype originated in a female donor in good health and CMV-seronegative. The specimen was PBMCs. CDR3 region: CASSVLPGQDYNSPLHF. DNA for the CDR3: TGTGCCAGCAGTGTTCTACCGGGACAGGACTATAATTCACCCCTCCACTTT.